The next 29 T cell receptor beta chains were all read from a single sample in a study of shared clonotypes between healthy human individuals. TCRdb's copy holds only in-frame clones and misses some; the assay was immunoSEQ multiplex PCR. The sample lists about 1.1 million clones; 60% to 85% were seen once. Sample: memory CD4+ T cells from PBMCs. Subset given: CD45RA-negative fraction. These receptors all come from a man between 18 and 29 years old in good health. Some clones in this sample may be carry-over from other donors' samples.

DNA of the CDR3: TGTGCCAGCACCGGTTATCACGAGCAGTACTTC. The encoded protein is CASTGYHEQYF. J is TRBJ2-7 and V is TRBV5-6; D call uncertain. V dropped 6 bases and J dropped 5 bases, with 9 bases sitting between them. This CDR3 contains 11 residues. CDR1 and CDR2 from the germline V gene are SGHDT and YYEEEE.

V gene TRBV5-1 combines with J gene TRBJ2-1, with 7 bases fitting TRBD2. Germline loops: CDR1 SGHRS, CDR2 YFSETQ. This CDR3 is 14 amino acids long. Germline trimming cut 1 base from V and 8 bases from J; bases unmatched to any gene: 6. The CDR3, as DNA: TGCGCCAGCAGCTTGAGTGGGAGGGCCGATGAGCAGTTCTTC. Its protein is CASSLSGRADEQFF.

This chain uses TRBV11-2 with TRBJ2-1; D remains unclear. The germline CDR1 and CDR2 sequences are SGHAT and FQNNGV. Trimming stripped 3 bases from V and 8 bases from J, with 14 bases between. This CDR3 region has 14 residues. The CDR3 region is CASSFTRSADEQFF. The CDR3 bases are TGTGCCAGCAGCTTCACCCGGAGTGCCGATGAGCAGTTCTTC.

The chain carries TRBV11-1 and TRBJ2-5; D unclear. The CDR3 contains 14 residues. Between the trimmed V and J ends, which lost 3 bases and 5 bases, there was a span of 13 bases. Germline lookup yields CDR1 SGHAT and CDR2 FQDESV (reference sequence). As DNA, the CDR3 is TGTGCCAGCAGCTTTGCGACTGACTGGGAGACCCAGTACTTC. Translation gives CASSFATDWETQYF.

J is TRBJ2-5 and V is TRBV7-6; D is perhaps TRBD1 or TRBD2 (5 bases each). The CDR3 is made up of 14 amino acids. The ends were cut back, 4 bases at V and 3 bases at J, with 12 bases in the middle. CDR1 and CDR2 (germline): SGHVS, FNYEAQ. CDR3 nucleotide sequence: TGTGCCAGCAGCTGGGGCAGAGGGGAAGAGACCCAGTACTTC. It yields the protein CASSWGRGEETQYF.

This clone was seen a few times. The V call is TRBV7-6, the J call TRBJ1-1; maybe TRBD1 (5 bases). V was shortened by 1 base and J by 3 bases, with 18 bases between the two germline ends. In germline, CDR1 is SGHVS, CDR2 FNYEAQ. The CDR3 length is 17 residues. This CDR3 reads CASSLGGGRVDHTEAFF. In DNA form, the CDR3 reads TGTGCCAGCAGCTTAGGGGGGGGTAGGGTTGACCACACTGAAGCTTTCTTT.

The CDR3 loop reads CASSRDGLNEKLFF. CDR3 DNA sequence: TGTGCCAGCTCACGGGACGGACTCAATGAAAAACTGTTTTTT. The chain uses TRBV18 and TRBJ1-4, with TRBD1 as a possible D gene (5 bases). The CDR3 consists of 14 residues. Germline V gene data show CDR1 as KGHSH and CDR2 as LQKENI. Trimming left V 4 bases short and J 5 bases short, with 11 bases between.

The chain has TRBV9 and TRBJ2-7; TRBD1 might be the D (7 bases). This CDR3 contains 16 residues. Germline V gene lookup returns CDR1 SGDLS and CDR2 YYNGEE. V shed 4 bases and J shed 4 bases, with 21 bases lying between them. The chain's CDR3 is CASSPVGTRGEYEQYF. The CDR3 coding sequence is TGTGCCAGCAGCCCCGTAGGGACCAGGGGGGAATACGAGCAGTACTTC.

J is TRBJ2-4 and V is TRBV27; 7 positions match TRBD1. The CDR3 consists of 15 residues. V lost 2 bases and J lost 7; bases outside the gene matches: 8. CDR1 is MNHEY, CDR2 SMNVEV, per germline (reference sequence). The CDR3 DNA reads TGTGCCAGCAGTTTACCTCTAAGACAGGGCAACATTCAGTACTTC. Its translation: CASSLPLRQGNIQYF.

The chain employs TRBV7-6 and TRBJ2-7; 8 bases are a match to TRBD1. The germline gives CDR1 SGHVS, CDR2 FNYEAQ. The J segment lost 1 base and the V segment lost 4 bases, leaving 3 bases of the junction unmatched. The CDR3 totals 14 residues. The CDR3 region is CASSSGQGSYEQYF. CDR3 bases: TGTGCCAGCAGCTCTGGACAGGGATCCTACGAGCAGTACTTC. The whole variable domain, remainder taken from reference TRBV7-6 and TRBJ2-7, is GAGVSQSPRYKVTKRGQDVALRCDPISGHVSLYWYRQALGQGPEFLTYFNYEAQQDKSGLPNDRFSAERPEGSISTLTIQRTEQRDSAMYRCASSSGQGSYEQYFGPGTRLTVT.

The gene calls are TRBV29-1 and TRBJ2-7; 8 nucleotides align to TRBD1. Germline lookup yields CDR1 SQVTM and CDR2 ANQGSEA. The CDR3 runs to 15 residues. V shed 3 bases and J 2 bases; nucleotides not matched to a gene: 9. The CDR3 is CSVEDTGTGAYEQYF. Here the CDR3 DNA reads TGCAGCGTTGAGGATACAGGGACAGGAGCCTACGAGCAGTACTTC.

The chain is built from TRBV19 and TRBJ1-1; no reliable D call. V shed 3 bases and J shed 2 bases, with 10 bases lying between them. The CDR3 consists of 14 residues. Germline CDR1 LNHDA, CDR2 SQIVND (reference sequence). This CDR3 is CASSIQVLNTEAFF. The DNA for the CDR3 is TGTGCCAGTAGTATCCAGGTTCTAAACACTGAAGCTTTCTTT. The entire variable domain, with the rest obtained from reference TRBV19 and TRBJ1-1, is as follows: DGGITQSPKYLFRKEGQNVTLSCEQNLNHDAMYWYRQDPGQGLRLIYYSQIVNDFQKGDIAEGYSVSREKKESFPLTVTSAQKNPTAFYLCASSIQVLNTEAFFGQGTRLTVV.

The CDR3 protein is CASSSISGSYYEQYF. The CDR3 nucleotides are TGTGCCAGCAGCTCAATTAGCGGGAGTTATTACGAGCAGTACTTC. The chain uses TRBV7-2 and TRBJ2-7, with 9 bases matching TRBD2. With V trimmed by 4 bases and J by 4 bases, 8 bases remained unmatched. The CDR3 is made up of 15 amino acids. The germline gives CDR1 SGHTA, CDR2 FQGNSA.

The chain links TRBV14 to TRBJ2-5, with 8 bases identical to TRBD1. CDR1 and CDR2 (germline): SGHDN, FVKESK. CDR3 length: 17 residues. V shed 0 bases and J 1 base; nucleotides not matched to a gene: 7. DNA of the CDR3: TGTGCCAGCAGCCAAGAGCAGGGGGCGGGATCCCAAGAGACCCAGTACTTC. This gives the protein CASSQEQGAGSQETQYF.

For this clone: A read error may produce the germline difference seen at one junction end. This chain connects TRBV6-1 to TRBJ2-2; D gene unclear. The CDR3 has 13 amino acids. CDR1 and CDR2 from the germline V gene are MNHNS and SASEGT. CDR3 protein: CASTETNTGELFF. The DNA for the CDR3 is TGTGCCAGCACTGAAACGAACACCGGGGAGCTGTTTTTT.

This clone was found once. The V and J genes are TRBV29-1 and TRBJ2-5; D tentatively reads TRBD1 or TRBD2 (6 bases each). The CDR3 contains 14 residues. CDR1 SQVTM and CDR2 ANQGSEA come from the germline V gene. With 4 bases removed from V and 5 bases from J, the gap between germline ends came to 17 bases. CDR3 sequence: CSVVWGALGETQYF. CDR3 nucleotides: TGCAGCGTTGTGTGGGGGGCGCTCGGGGAGACCCAGTACTTC.

V gene TRBV9 combines with J gene TRBJ2-5; D perhaps matches TRBD2 (6 bases). The germline gives CDR1 SGDLS, CDR2 YYNGEE. V was trimmed by 3 bases and J by 5 bases, leaving 20 bases between them. The CDR3 has 16 amino acids. The CDR3 is CASSAHSGLEGETQYF. DNA for the CDR3: TGTGCCAGCAGCGCACACTCAGGACTGGAGGGCGAGACCCAGTACTTC. Variable domain in full (rest from reference TRBV9 and TRBJ2-5): DSGVTQTPKHLITATGQRVTLRCSPRSGDLSVYWYQQSLDQGLQFLIQYYNGEERAKGNILERFSAQQFPDLHSELNLSSLELGDSALYFCASSAHSGLEGETQYFGPGTRLLVL.

Concerning this clone itself: Other nucleotide sequences from this sample produce the same CDR3. V gene TRBV27 combines with J gene TRBJ2-2; no reliable D call. This CDR3 has 12 amino acids. Trimming took 3 bases from V and 4 from J, leaving 3 bases between them. Germline V gives CDR1 MNHEY, CDR2 SMNVEV (reference sequence). DNA for the CDR3: TGTGCCAGCAGTTTCCTCACCGGGGAGCTGTTTTTT. Amino acid sequence: CASSFLTGELFF.

V is TRBV28 and J is TRBJ1-5; 8 nucleotides line up with TRBD1. The V gene end was trimmed by 2 bases and the J gene end by 12 bases; junction bases not matched to a gene: 6. The length of the CDR3 is 13 residues. CDR1 is MDHEN and CDR2 is SYDVKM in the germline V gene. The CDR3 DNA reads TGTGCCAGCAGTTTACAGGGGGCGCAGGTCCAGCATTTT. Residues: CASSLQGAQVQHF.

The rearrangement uses TRBV9 and TRBJ2-3; TRBD2 might be the D (6 bases). Germline V lookup: CDR1 SGDLS, CDR2 YYNGEE. This CDR3 is 15 amino acids long. V was pared by 3 bases and J by 2 bases, with 13 bases between. The CDR3 spells CASSENWGLTDTQYF. CDR3 DNA: TGTGCCAGCAGCGAGAATTGGGGACTCACAGATACGCAGTATTTT. Supplemented by reference TRBV9 and TRBJ2-3, the full variable domain reads DSGVTQTPKHLITATGQRVTLRCSPRSGDLSVYWYQQSLDQGLQFLIQYYNGEERAKGNILERFSAQQFPDLHSELNLSSLELGDSALYFCASSENWGLTDTQYFGPGTRLTVL.

As for this clone: The same CDR3 also results from other DNA sequences found in this sample. The V and J genes are TRBV11-2 and TRBJ2-1; D is possibly TRBD2 (7 bases). CDR1 SGHAT and CDR2 FQNNGV come from the germline V gene. There are 13 residues in the CDR3. The V end was cut by 6 bases, the J end by 15 bases, with 21 bases between. The CDR3 here is CASSPRSVGGRFF. The CDR3 DNA follows: TGTGCCAGCAGTCCCCGGTCGGTCGGGGGGCGGTTCTTC. Based on the CDR3 plus reference TRBV11-2 and TRBJ2-1, the full variable domain is EAGVAQSPRYKIIEKRQSVAFWCNPISGHATLYWYQQILGQGPKLLIQFQNNGVVDDSQLPKDRFSAERLKGVDSTLKIQPAKLEDSAVYLCASSPRSVGGRFFGPGTRLTVL.

The chain employs TRBV7-9 and TRBJ1-3; no definite D call. CDR1 and CDR2 (germline): SEHNR, FQNEAQ (reference sequence). The V end lost 6 bases, the J end lost 0 bases, and 12 bases lay between the germline ends. The CDR3 has 15 amino acids. Here the CDR3 reads CASSSGSLSGNTIYF. The DNA for the CDR3 is TGTGCCAGCAGTAGCGGCAGCCTCTCTGGAAACACCATATATTTT.

The gene calls are TRBV28 and TRBJ2-7; D possibly corresponds to TRBD1 (5 bases). The germline V gene has CDR1 MDHEN and CDR2 SYDVKM. The V and J ends lost 4 bases and 4 bases respectively, with 17 bases between them. The CDR3 runs 15 residues. The CDR3, as DNA: TGTGCCAGCAGTTCCGTCCTCGGCAGGGTATACGAGCAGTACTTC. Protein product: CASSSVLGRVYEQYF.

Here the CDR3 DNA reads TGTGCCAGCAGGGATGACCTGACCTCAGCGGGGACTTTCACAGATACGCAGTATTTT. This sequence encodes CASRDDLTSAGTFTDTQYF. V gene TRBV4-2 combines with J gene TRBJ2-3; 7 bases map to TRBD2. Per the germline V gene, CDR1 is LGHNA and CDR2 is YNFKEQ. CDR3 length equals 19 residues. J gave up 2 bases and V 6 bases, and 20 bases lay outside the gene matches.

As regards this clone: The same CDR3 is also encoded by other DNA sequences in this sample. The chain employs TRBV20-1 and TRBJ2-7; D unclear. V was clipped by 7 bases and J by 0 bases, with 7 bases between them. The CDR3 spans 11 residues. Germline lookup yields CDR1 DFQATT and CDR2 SNEGSKA (reference sequence). This CDR3 reads CSGTDSYEQYF. The DNA for the CDR3 is TGCAGTGGGACGGACTCCTACGAGCAGTACTTC.

In its sample, this clone was seen once. Other DNA sequences in this sample translate to the same CDR3. The chain is built from TRBV5-1 and TRBJ1-1; D is undetermined. This CDR3 spans 13 amino acids. Looked up from germline, CDR1 is SGHRS and CDR2 is YFSETQ. The V end was cut by 0 bases, the J end by 1 base, with 4 bases between. CDR3 in DNA: TGCGCCAGCAGCTTGGGGAAGAACACTGAAGCTTTCTTT. It codes for CASSLGKNTEAFF. The full variable domain, rest sourced from reference TRBV5-1 and TRBJ1-1, is KAGVTQTPRYLIKTRGQQVTLSCSPISGHRSVSWYQQTPGQGLQFLFEYFSETQRNKGNFPGRFSGRQFSNSRSEMNVSTLELGDSALYLCASSLGKNTEAFFGQGTRLTVV.

The chain uses TRBV5-1 and TRBJ1-3; 9 bases are a match to TRBD1. J gave up 3 bases and V 2 bases, and 3 bases lay outside the gene matches. CDR3 length: 15 residues. The germline V gene encodes CDR1 SGHRS and CDR2 YFSETQ. The CDR3 DNA is TGCGCCAGCAGCTTTACAGGGGGCGGTGGAAACACCATATATTTT. Residues: CASSFTGGGGNTIYF. Full variable domain (outside the CDR3, taken from reference TRBV5-1 and TRBJ1-3): KAGVTQTPRYLIKTRGQQVTLSCSPISGHRSVSWYQQTPGQGLQFLFEYFSETQRNKGNFPGRFSGRQFSNSRSEMNVSTLELGDSALYLCASSFTGGGGNTIYFGEGSWLTVV.

This clone was detected only a few times. V is TRBV11-3 and J is TRBJ2-3; D possibly uses TRBD1 or TRBD2 (5 bases each). Trimming took 4 bases from V and 6 from J, leaving 17 bases between them. This CDR3 spans 15 amino acids. Looked up from germline, CDR1 is SGHNT and CDR2 is YENEEA. CDR3 sequence reads: CASSSGTTRADTQYF. CDR3 nucleotide sequence: TGTGCCAGCAGCTCCGGGACCACGAGGGCGGATACGCAGTATTTT.

Remarks on this clone: Additional DNA sequences in this sample encode the identical CDR3. The V gene is TRBV20-1, the J gene TRBJ2-5; D is unresolved. V was pared by 3 bases and J by 5 bases, with 4 bases between. Germline lookup yields CDR1 DFQATT and CDR2 SNEGSKA (reference sequence). The CDR3 has 10 amino acids. CDR3 sequence: CSARRETQYF. The CDR3 coding sequence is TGCAGTGCTAGGCGGGAGACCCAGTACTTC.